Below, 7 T cell receptor beta chains from the same sample are listed, as sequenced in a study of regulatory T cells in long-lasting Graves disease. Assembly of TCR beta libraries relied on iRepertoire HTBI primers together with Arm-PCR of CDR3 regions. TCRdb reanalysed the multiplex PCR reads using MiXCR and keeps one entry per CDR3 protein. The table shows approximately 490,000 distinct CDR3 sequences, with about 16% occurring only once. The time point is: newly diagnosed GD, antithyroid drugs for less than 3 months. RNA extracted from PBMCs served as the sequencing template. The sample was also reused in another study, on T cells in Graves' hyperthyroidism and ophthalmopathy.

The sequenced sample was peripheral blood mononuclear cells (PBMCs), obtained at new diagnosis, from a patient treated with antithyroid drugs. These TCRs come from a man in his forties with Graves disease.

This clonotype was counted ten times or more. The V and J genes are TRBV28 and TRBJ1-6; tentatively, D is TRBD1 (6 bases). V lost 10 bases and J 5 bases, leaving 12 bases between the germline ends. The CDR3 covers 13 residues. Germline lookup yields CDR1 MDHEN and CDR2 SYDVKM. CDR3 amino acids: CATMGHHNSPLHF. In nucleotides, the CDR3 is TGTGCCACGATGGGACACCATAATTCACCCCTCCACTTT.

CDR3 sequence (DNA): TGTGCCAGCAGCGCGGGTGGGACACCCCGAGGAGATACGCAGTATTTT. Translation: CASSAGGTPRGDTQYF. This chain joins TRBV9 and TRBJ2-3; tentative D call: TRBD1 (6 bases). V shed 3 bases and J shed 5 bases, with 19 bases lying between them. CDR1 and CDR2 (germline): SGDLS, YYNGEE. The CDR3 sequence is 16 residues long.

The chain has TRBV5-1 and TRBJ2-4; D not resolved. Deletions cut 1 base from V and 0 bases from J, with 11 bases between. The CDR3 has 16 residues. Germline CDR1 reads SGHRS; CDR2 reads YFSETQ. DNA for the CDR3: TGCGCCAGCAGCTTGCAAGTCCAATCAGCCAAAAACATTCAGTACTTC. This codes for CASSLQVQSAKNIQYF.

This clonotype came up many times. The chain uses TRBV28 and TRBJ2-3; D perhaps matches TRBD2 (6 bases). Germline lookup yields CDR1 MDHEN and CDR2 SYDVKM. This CDR3 has 15 amino acids. Trimming pared 5 bases from V and 4 bases from J, leaving 16 bases between. The CDR3 sequence is CASSTHRGSPDTQYF. The CDR3 nucleotides read TGTGCCAGCAGTACCCACCGGGGGAGCCCAGATACGCAGTATTTT.

Concerning this clonotype: A read error may produce the germline difference seen at one junction end. This chain connects TRBV28 to TRBJ1-4, with 10 nucleotides matching TRBD1. The CDR3 totals 18 residues. Germline-derived CDR1 and CDR2 are MDHEN and SYDVKM. In nucleotides, the CDR3 is TGTGCCAGCACCCTTGGGGCCCCGGAACGGGACAGGGGTGAAAAACTGCTTTTT. Encoded protein: CASTLGAPERDRGEKLLF.

V is TRBV29-1 and J is TRBJ2-1; 10 nucleotides match TRBD2. From germline, CDR1 is SQVTM and CDR2 ANQGSEA. With 0 bases clipped from V and 7 bases from J, the junction kept 12 bases outside the gene matches. The CDR3 covers 17 residues. CDR3 sequence: CSVEDLGSGRAENEQFF. DNA of the CDR3: TGCAGCGTTGAAGATCTAGGCAGCGGGAGGGCCGAAAATGAGCAGTTCTTC.

This clonotype has a count of ten or more. The genes are TRBV5-1 and TRBJ2-4; 9 nucleotides line up with TRBD2. The germline V gene has CDR1 SGHRS and CDR2 YFSETQ. This CDR3 has 17 residues. V lost 0 bases and J lost 5; bases outside the gene matches: 9. The CDR3 DNA sequence: TGCGCCAGCAGCTTGGCCACGGCGACTAGCGGTCAAAACATTCAGTACTTC. Translation: CASSLATATSGQNIQYF.